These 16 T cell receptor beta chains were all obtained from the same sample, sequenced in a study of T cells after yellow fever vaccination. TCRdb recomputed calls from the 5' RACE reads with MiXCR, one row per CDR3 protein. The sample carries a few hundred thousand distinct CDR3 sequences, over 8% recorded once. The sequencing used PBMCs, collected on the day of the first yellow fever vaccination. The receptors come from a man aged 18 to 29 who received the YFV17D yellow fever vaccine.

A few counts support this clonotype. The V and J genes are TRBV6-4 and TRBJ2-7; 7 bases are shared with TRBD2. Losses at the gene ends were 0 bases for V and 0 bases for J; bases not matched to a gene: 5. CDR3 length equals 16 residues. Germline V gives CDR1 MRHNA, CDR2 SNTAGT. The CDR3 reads CASSDSIRGDSYEQYV. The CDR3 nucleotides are TGTGCCAGCAGTGACTCGATACGGGGGGACTCCTACGAGCAGTACGTC.

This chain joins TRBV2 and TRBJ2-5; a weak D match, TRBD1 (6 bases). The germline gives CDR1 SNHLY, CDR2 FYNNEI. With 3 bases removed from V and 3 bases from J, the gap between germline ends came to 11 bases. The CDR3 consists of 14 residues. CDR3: CASSEQGGEETQYF. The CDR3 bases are TGTGCCAGCAGTGAGCAAGGGGGAGAAGAGACCCAGTACTTC.

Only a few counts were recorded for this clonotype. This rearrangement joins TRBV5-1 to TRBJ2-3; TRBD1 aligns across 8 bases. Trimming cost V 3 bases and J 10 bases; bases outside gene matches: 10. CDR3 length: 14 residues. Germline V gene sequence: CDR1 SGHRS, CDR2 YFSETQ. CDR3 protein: CASSSGQGWDAQYF. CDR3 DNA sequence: TGCGCCAGCAGCTCCGGACAGGGTTGGGATGCGCAGTATTTT.

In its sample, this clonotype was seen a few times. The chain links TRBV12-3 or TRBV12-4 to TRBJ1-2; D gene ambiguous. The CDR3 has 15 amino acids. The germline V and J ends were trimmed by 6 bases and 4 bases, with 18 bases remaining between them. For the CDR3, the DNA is TGTGCCAGCAGCTTAACCGCCGACGTGTCCTATGGCTACACCTTC. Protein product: CASSLTADVSYGYTF.

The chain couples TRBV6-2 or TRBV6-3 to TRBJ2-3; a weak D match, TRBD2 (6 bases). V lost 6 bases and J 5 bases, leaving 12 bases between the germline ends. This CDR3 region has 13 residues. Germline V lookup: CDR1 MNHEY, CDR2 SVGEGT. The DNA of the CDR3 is TGTGCCAGCAGCAACCGGCGGGGAGATACGCAGTATTTT. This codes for CASSNRRGDTQYF.

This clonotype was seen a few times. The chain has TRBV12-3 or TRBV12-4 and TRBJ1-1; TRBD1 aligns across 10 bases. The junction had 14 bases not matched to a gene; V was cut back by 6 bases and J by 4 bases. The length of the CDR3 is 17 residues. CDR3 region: CASRIGQGGFLGTEAFF. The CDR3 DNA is TGTGCCAGCAGGATAGGACAGGGGGGATTCTTGGGCACTGAAGCTTTCTTT.

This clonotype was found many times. The CDR3 reads CATSLTGGYNEQFF. CDR3 nucleotides: TGTGCCACCAGTCTAACAGGCGGATACAATGAGCAGTTCTTC. V gene TRBV24-1 combines with J gene TRBJ2-1; a possible D gene is TRBD1 (5 bases). The CDR3 loop spans 14 amino acids. V was pared by 6 bases and J by 4 bases, with 12 bases between. The germline CDR1 and CDR2 sequences are KGHDR and SFDVKD.

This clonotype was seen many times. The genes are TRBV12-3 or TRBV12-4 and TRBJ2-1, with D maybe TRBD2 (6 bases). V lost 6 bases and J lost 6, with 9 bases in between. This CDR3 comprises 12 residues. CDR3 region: CASSRGINEQFF. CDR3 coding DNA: TGTGCCAGCAGCCGGGGGATCAATGAGCAGTTCTTC.

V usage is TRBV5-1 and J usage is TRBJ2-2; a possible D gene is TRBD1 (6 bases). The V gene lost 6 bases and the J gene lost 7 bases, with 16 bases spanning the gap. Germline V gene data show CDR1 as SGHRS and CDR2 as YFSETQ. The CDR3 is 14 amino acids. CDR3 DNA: TGCGCCAGCATCCGGGACAATGGGGTCGGGGAGCTGTTTTTT. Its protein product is CASIRDNGVGELFF.

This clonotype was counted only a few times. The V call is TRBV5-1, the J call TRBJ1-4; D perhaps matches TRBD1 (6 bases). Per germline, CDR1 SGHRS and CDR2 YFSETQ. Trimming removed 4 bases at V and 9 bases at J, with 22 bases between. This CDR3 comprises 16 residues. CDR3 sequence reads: CASSETTGTGLKKLFF. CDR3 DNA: TGCGCCAGCAGCGAGACGACAGGTACCGGGCTGAAAAAACTGTTTTTT.

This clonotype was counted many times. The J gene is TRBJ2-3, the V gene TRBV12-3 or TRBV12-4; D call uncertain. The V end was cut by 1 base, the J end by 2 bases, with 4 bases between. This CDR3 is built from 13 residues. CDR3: CASSLGNTDTQYF. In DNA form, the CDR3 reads TGTGCCAGCAGTTTAGGCAACACAGATACGCAGTATTTT.

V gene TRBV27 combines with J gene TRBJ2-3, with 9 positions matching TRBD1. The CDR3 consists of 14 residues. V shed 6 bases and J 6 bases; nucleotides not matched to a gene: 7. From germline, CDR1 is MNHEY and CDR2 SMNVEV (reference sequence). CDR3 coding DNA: TGTGCCAGCAGGTCACAGGGGGCATGGGATACGCAGTATTTT. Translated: CASRSQGAWDTQYF.

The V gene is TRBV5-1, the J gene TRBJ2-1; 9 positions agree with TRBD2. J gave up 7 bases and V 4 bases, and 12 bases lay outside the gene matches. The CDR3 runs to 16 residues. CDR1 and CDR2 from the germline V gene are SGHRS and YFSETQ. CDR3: CASSIPSAGGENEQFF. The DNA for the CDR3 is TGCGCCAGCAGCATACCAAGCGCGGGGGGGGAAAATGAGCAGTTCTTC.

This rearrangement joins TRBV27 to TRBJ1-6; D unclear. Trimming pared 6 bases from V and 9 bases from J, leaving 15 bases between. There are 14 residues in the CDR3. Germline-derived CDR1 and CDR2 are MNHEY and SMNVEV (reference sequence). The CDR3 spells CASRTGSPSSPLHF. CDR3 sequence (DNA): TGTGCCAGCAGGACCGGGTCTCCAAGTTCACCCCTCCACTTT.

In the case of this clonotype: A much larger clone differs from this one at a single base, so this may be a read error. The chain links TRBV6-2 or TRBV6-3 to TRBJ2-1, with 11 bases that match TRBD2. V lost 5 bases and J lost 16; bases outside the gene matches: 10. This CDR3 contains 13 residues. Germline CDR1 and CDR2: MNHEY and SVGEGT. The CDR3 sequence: CASSHSTTSGAFF. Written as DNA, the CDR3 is TGTGCCAGCAGTCATTCTACGACTAGCGGGGCTTTCTTC.

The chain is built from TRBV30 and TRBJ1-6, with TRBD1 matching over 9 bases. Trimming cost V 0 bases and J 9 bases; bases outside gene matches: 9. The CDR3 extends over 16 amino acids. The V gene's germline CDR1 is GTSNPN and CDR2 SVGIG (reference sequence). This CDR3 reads CAWSVLPGTGPSPLHF. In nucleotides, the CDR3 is TGTGCCTGGAGTGTACTCCCAGGGACAGGGCCTTCACCCCTCCACTTT.